These T cell receptor beta chains were read from a single sample in a study of shared clonotypes between healthy human individuals. The table came from immunoSEQ multiplex PCR; TCRdb's copy has only in-frame clones and leaves some out. The sample has roughly 2.4 million clones, approximately 94% seen once. Sequencing was done on a sample of naive CD4+ T cells sorted from blood. Source of these receptors: a man in his late teens or twenties in good health. The CDR3 runs from the conserved cysteine through the conserved F or W. A D gene is named only where the DNA matches it firmly. Size is omitted from some rows. Given values are once, few, many or a class for expanded clones.

>TRBD1|TRBJ2-7|TRBV7-8|-
CASSLTDRGYEQYF
TGTGCCAGCAGCTTAACGGACAGGGGCTACGAGCAGTACTTC
>-|TRBJ2-7|TRBV28|-
CASSLSLGTGPRNEQYF
TGTGCCAGCAGTTTGTCCCTCGGGACGGGGCCTAGGAACGAGCAGTACTTC
>TRBD1|TRBJ2-7|TRBV5-4|-
CASSKGTGTGIYEQYF
TGTGCCAGCAGCAAGGGGACCGGGACAGGGATTTACGAGCAGTACTTC
>TRBD2|TRBJ2-3|TRBV5-4|-
CASSLSSGRLDTQYF
TGTGCCAGCAGCTTGTCTAGCGGCCGTTTGGATACGCAGTATTTT
>TRBD1|TRBJ1-2|TRBV7-6|-
CASSKGTGGNQANYGYTF
TGTGCCAGCAGCAAAGGGACAGGGGGCAATCAAGCTAACTATGGCTACACCTTC
>-|TRBJ2-6|TRBV7-2|-
CASSPGGSGANVLTF
TGTGCCAGCAGCCCAGGGGGGTCTGGGGCCAACGTCCTGACTTTC
>-|TRBJ2-1|TRBV6-5|-
CASSYTPGLPYNEQFF
TGTGCCAGCAGTTACACACCTGGACTTCCATACAATGAGCAGTTCTTC
>-|TRBJ2-7|TRBV6-5|-
CASSGGQFTSF
TGTGCCAGCAGTGGAGGGCAGTTCACTAGCTTC
>-|TRBJ2-3|TRBV10-3|-
CAINRESTDTQYF
TGTGCCATCAACAGAGAAAGCACAGATACGCAGTATTTT
>-|TRBJ2-7|TRBV4-1|-
CASRGVSSYEQYF
TGCGCCAGCAGGGGAGTTTCCTCCTACGAGCAGTACTTC
>TRBD2|TRBJ2-2|TRBV2|-
CASSEESGGSLGELFF
TGTGCCAGCAGTGAAGAAAGCGGGGGCTCCCTAGGGGAGCTGTTTTTT
>TRBD2|TRBJ2-5|TRBV7-9|-
CASSLGSSGGRVETQYF
TGTGCCAGCAGCTTAGGATCTAGCGGGGGTCGGGTGGAGACCCAGTACTTC
>-|TRBJ2-1|TRBV20-1|-
CSAPGDNEQFF
TGCAGTGCCCCGGGGGACAATGAGCAGTTCTTC
>TRBD1|TRBJ2-2|TRBV19|few
CASRSADRENTGELFF
TGTGCCAGTAGATCAGCGGACAGGGAGAACACCGGGGAGCTGTTTTTT
>TRBD2|TRBJ2-1|TRBV28|-
CASSSPGGGAAEQFF
TGTGCCAGCAGTTCCCCGGGCGGGGGGGCCGCTGAGCAGTTCTTC
>TRBD1|TRBJ1-3|TRBV28|-
CASRGQGDGNTIYF
TGTGCCAGCAGGGGACAGGGGGACGGAAACACCATATATTTT
>-|TRBJ2-3|TRBV9|-
CASSVGGSTDTQYF
TGTGCCAGCAGCGTTGGTGGTAGCACAGATACGCAGTATTTT
>-|TRBJ2-7|TRBV6-6|-
CASSYSGHNYEQYF
TGTGCCAGCAGTTACTCGGGCCACAACTACGAGCAGTACTTC